This record looks at one T cell receptor beta chain sequence and its context. The antigen is undetermined. Per sample, at least 5 micrograms of total RNA were extracted. The V gene end was trimmed by 3 bases and the J gene end by 12 bases; junction bases not matched to a gene: 8. CDR1 is SGHAT, CDR2 FQNNGV, per germline. CDR3 length: 13 residues. These data are taken from a study of blood T cells in healthy people across ages. General study findings and limits: Nothing was known about donor CMV status, and this possibly confounded expanded clonotype changes.

Together with a sample-barcoded 5' primer, a J-beta primer mix was included in a second PCR lasting about 7 to 11 cycles. Every molecule of cDNA carried a tag from a template-switch adaptor with 12 random nucleotides. TCRdb analysed the 5' RACE reads with MiXCR anew, one entry per CDR3 protein. Here the sample spans around 820,000 distinct CDR3 sequences, more than 20% being singletons. These sequences were also reported in another study, on T cells of mothers and their children.

The clonotype was recovered from a boy aged 5 to 17 in good health. The sample was blood. V is TRBV11-2 and J is TRBJ2-1, with 7 positions matching TRBD2. CDR3 sequence (DNA): TGTGCCAGCAGCTTCAGCAGCGGCGGGGGGCAGTTCTTC. Translated, it gives CASSFSSGGGQFF.